This TCR beta chain was found in a study of prognosis after radiotherapy for stage I lung cancer. There are many counts of this clonotype. Its target is unknown. The study's findings and limits: It was reported that patients with metastases and those without them differed in TRBV and TRBJ gene usage.

Germline lookup yields CDR1 SEHNR and CDR2 FQNEAQ (reference sequence). This CDR3 has 14 amino acids. The V end was cut by 5 bases, the J end by 5 bases, with 16 bases between. From genomic DNA, two-round multiplex PCR was used to amplify TCR beta CDR3. Primers were specific to each TRBV and TRBJ gene in first-round PCR. In TCRdb, the multiplex PCR reads were re-called with MiXCR into one record per CDR3 protein. Altogether about 14,000 distinct CDR3 sequences are present, roughly 26% being singletons, with the ten largest covering 10% to 13%. This TCR was recovered from a donor older than 45 with non-small cell lung cancer. The material was PBMCs, obtained before or after stereotactic body radiation therapy (not recorded which). The chain couples TRBV7-9 to TRBJ2-7, with TRBD1 as a possible D gene (5 bases). In nucleotides, the CDR3 is TGTGCCAGCAGCCTCCGGTCAGGGTGGAACGAGCAGTACTTC. Protein sequence: CASSLRSGWNEQYF.